This passage covers 6 T cell receptor beta chains from one sample sequenced in a study of PD-L1 blockade in urothelial cancer. This table comes from immunoSEQ multiplex PCR, and its TCRdb copy is limited to in-frame clones, with some not included. In the table there are 35,000 to 45,000 clones, around 80% of which are singletons. The source was PBMCs, collected around atezolizumab (anti-PD-L1) treatment. These TCRs come from a man in his 60s with urothelial cancer.

The V call is TRBV19, the J call TRBJ2-3, with 9 bases fitting TRBD1. Germline lookup yields CDR1 LNHDA and CDR2 SQIVND (reference sequence). The CDR3 consists of 16 residues. V lost 4 bases to trimming and J lost 0 bases; unmatched junction nucleotides: 5. CDR3 amino acids: CASSRTGAVSTDTQYF. The CDR3 coding sequence is TGTGCCAGTAGTAGGACAGGGGCTGTCAGCACAGATACGCAGTATTTT.

The V call is TRBV4-1, the J call TRBJ2-3, with 8 nucleotides matching TRBD2. The trim removed 0 bases at V and 3 bases at J, leaving 11 bases unmatched. The germline V gene encodes CDR1 MGHRA and CDR2 YSYEKL. This CDR3 is built from 18 residues. The CDR3 region is CASSQEAGASVFTDTQYF. The DNA of the CDR3 is TGCGCCAGCAGCCAAGAAGCGGGGGCATCGGTATTTACAGATACGCAGTATTTT.

The chain employs TRBV10-2 and TRBJ2-5, with TRBD2 as a possible D gene (6 bases). Germline V CDR1 and CDR2: WSHSY, SAAADI. V gave up 1 base and J gave up 3 bases, with 12 bases separating them. The CDR3 covers 15 residues. CDR3 in amino acids: CASSEWGEIEETQYF. The CDR3 DNA is TGCGCCAGCAGTGAGTGGGGGGAAATCGAAGAGACCCAGTACTTC.

The rearrangement uses TRBV7-9 and TRBJ2-3; tentative D call: TRBD2 (5 bases). This CDR3 spans 14 amino acids. V dropped 5 bases and J dropped 2 bases, with 11 bases sitting between them. CDR1 and CDR2 from the germline V gene are SEHNR and FQNEAQ (reference sequence). The CDR3 nucleotides read TGTGCCAGCAGCCCCCGGGGATACACAGATACGCAGTATTTT. Encoded protein: CASSPRGYTDTQYF. The variable domain in full, with the rest retrieved from reference TRBV7-9 and TRBJ2-3, is DTGVSQNPRHKITKRGQNVTFRCDPISEHNRLYWYRQTLGQGPEFLTYFQNEAQLEKSRLLSDRFSAERPKGSFSTLEIQRTEQGDSAMYLCASSPRGYTDTQYFGPGTRLTVL.

This chain connects TRBV5-1 to TRBJ2-7, with D hard to call. The CDR3 is 14 residues long. Trimming shortened V by 4 bases and J by 0 bases, and 11 bases separated the two germline ends. The germline gives CDR1 SGHRS, CDR2 YFSETQ. In DNA form, the CDR3 reads TGCGCCAGCAGCCCACTCGAGAGCTCCTACGAGCAGTACTTC. The encoded protein is CASSPLESSYEQYF.

There are a few counts of this clone. The J gene is TRBJ2-1, the V gene TRBV18; 9 nucleotides match TRBD2. Germline V gives CDR1 KGHSH, CDR2 LQKENI. The CDR3 consists of 13 residues. V shed 3 bases, J shed 7 bases, and the junction held 1 base outside the gene matches. CDR3 DNA: TGTGCCAGCTCACCGGGACTAGCAAATGAGCAGTTCTTC. It translates to CASSPGLANEQFF.